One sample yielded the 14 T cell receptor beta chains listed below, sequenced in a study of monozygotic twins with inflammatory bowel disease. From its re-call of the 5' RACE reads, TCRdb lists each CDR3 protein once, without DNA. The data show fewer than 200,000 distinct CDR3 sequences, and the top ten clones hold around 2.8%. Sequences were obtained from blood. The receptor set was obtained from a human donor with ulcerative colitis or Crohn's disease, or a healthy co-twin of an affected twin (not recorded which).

The chain's CDR3 is CSAIGLLGDIQYF. V and J are TRBV20-1 and TRBJ2-4; TCRdb's D gene call, TRBD1, goes unchecked for lack of DNA. The CDR3 extends over 13 amino acids. Germline V CDR1 and CDR2: DFQATT, SNEGSKA (reference sequence).

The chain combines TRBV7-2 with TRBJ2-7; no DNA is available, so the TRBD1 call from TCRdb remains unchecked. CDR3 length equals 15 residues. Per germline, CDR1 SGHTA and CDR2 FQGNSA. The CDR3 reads CASSRKGGLEDEQYF.

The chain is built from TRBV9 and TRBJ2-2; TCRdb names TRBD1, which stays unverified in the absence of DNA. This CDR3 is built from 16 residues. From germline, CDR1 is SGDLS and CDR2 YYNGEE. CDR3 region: CASSITAGPNTGELFF.

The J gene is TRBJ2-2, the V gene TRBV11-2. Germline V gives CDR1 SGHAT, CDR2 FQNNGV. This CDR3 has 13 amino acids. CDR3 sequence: CAGGFANTGELFF.

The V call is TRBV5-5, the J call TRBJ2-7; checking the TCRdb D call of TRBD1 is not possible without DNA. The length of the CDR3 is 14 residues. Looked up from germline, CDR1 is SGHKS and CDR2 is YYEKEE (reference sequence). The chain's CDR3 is CASSLARGAYEQYF.

Here the CDR3 reads CASSPRFLTGTSGGEQFF. The chain combines TRBV18 with TRBJ2-1; TCRdb calls TRBD1, which cannot be checked without DNA. This CDR3 spans 18 amino acids. Germline V gives CDR1 KGHSH, CDR2 LQKENI.

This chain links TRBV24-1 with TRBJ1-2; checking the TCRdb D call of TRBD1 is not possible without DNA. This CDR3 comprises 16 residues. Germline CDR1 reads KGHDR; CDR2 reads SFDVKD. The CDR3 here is CATSDFPGGFGYGYTF.

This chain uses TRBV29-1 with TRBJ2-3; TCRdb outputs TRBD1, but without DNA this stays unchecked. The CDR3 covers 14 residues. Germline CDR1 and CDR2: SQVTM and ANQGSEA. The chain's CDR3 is CRDIRGFGADTQYF.

Here the CDR3 reads CSATGPWQGDSPLHF. V usage is TRBV20-1 and J usage is TRBJ1-6; checking the TCRdb D call of TRBD1 is not possible without DNA. The germline CDR1 and CDR2 sequences are DFQATT and SNEGSKA (reference sequence). This CDR3 region has 15 residues.

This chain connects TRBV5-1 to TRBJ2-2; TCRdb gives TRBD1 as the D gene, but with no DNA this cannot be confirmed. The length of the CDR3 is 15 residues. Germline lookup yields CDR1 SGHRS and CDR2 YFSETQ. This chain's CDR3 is CASSPAPRDPGELFF.

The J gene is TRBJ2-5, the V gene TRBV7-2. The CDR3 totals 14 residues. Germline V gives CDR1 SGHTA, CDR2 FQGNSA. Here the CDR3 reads CASSLGGVSETQYF. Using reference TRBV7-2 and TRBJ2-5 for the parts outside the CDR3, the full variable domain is GAGVSQSPSNKVTEKGKDVELRCDPISGHTALYWYRQSLGQGLEFLIYFQGNSAPDKSGLPSDRFSAERTGGSVSTLTIQRTQQEDSAVYLCASSLGGVSETQYFGPGTRLLVL.

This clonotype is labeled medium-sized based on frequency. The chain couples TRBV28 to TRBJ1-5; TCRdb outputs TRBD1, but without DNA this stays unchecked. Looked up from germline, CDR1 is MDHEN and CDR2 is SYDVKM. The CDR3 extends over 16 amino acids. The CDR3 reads CASTPDGTGANQPQHF.

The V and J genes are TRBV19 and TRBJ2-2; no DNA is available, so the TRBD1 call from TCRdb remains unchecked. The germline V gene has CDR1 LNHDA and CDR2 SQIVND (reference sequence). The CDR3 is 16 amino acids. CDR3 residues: CASSITQAPYTGELFF.

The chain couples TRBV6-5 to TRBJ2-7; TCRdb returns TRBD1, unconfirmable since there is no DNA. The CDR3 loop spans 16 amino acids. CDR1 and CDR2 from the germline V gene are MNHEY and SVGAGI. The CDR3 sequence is CASSSPDRGRSYEQYF.